The T cell receptor (beta chain) under discussion was sequenced for a study of OX40 agonist ivuxolimab in advanced cancers. Regarding the complete study: Ivuxolimab was a fully human IgG2 agonistic monoclonal antibody targeting the costimulatory receptor OX40 (CD134). Patients were allowed to have had prior anti-PD-1, anti-PD-L1 or anti-CTLA-4 therapy, and approximately 43% of the dose-escalation patients had previously received checkpoint inhibitors. Three dose-escalation patients achieved partial responses, one with hepatocellular carcinoma and two with cutaneous melanoma. Of the roughly 52 dose-escalation patients, hepatocellular carcinoma was present in roughly 19, melanoma in about 15, renal cell carcinoma in 9 and head and neck cancer in 9. Peripheral TCRbeta sequencing aimed to test whether ivuxolimab altered TCR sequence diversity and caused clonal T-cell expansion. A male proportion of roughly 80% and a mean age of around 60 years, ranging from about 20 to 79, were recorded for the dose-escalation cohort. Intravenous ivuxolimab was administered to patients every 2 weeks at six dose levels: 0.01, 0.1, 0.3, 1.5, 3 and 10 mg/kg. The paper reports the monotherapy dose-escalation portion (N of about 50 patients) of the phase I ivuxolimab trial.

Overall results and qualifications from the work: Low levels of normalized T-cell clonal expansion were also shown by some nonresponding patients. The antigen specificity of the peripheral T cells that underwent clonal expansion was not determined. In the 0.1-3.0 mg/kg groups, partial responders were among the patients with the lowest normalized peripheral clonal expansion, particularly in CD8+ T cells. After ivuxolimab, expanded clones were on average more numerous among CD8+ T cells than among CD4+ T cells. Clonal expansion of both CD4+ and CD8+ blood T cells was observed from baseline to week 6 at doses 0.1 to 3.0 mg/kg.

Genomic DNA was isolated from the sorted cells so that the TCRbeta CDR3 region could be sequenced. The immunoSEQ Assay was used for sequencing of TCRbeta CDR3 regions. TCRdb stores this immuneACCESS table with in-frame sequences only. Part of the clones is absent; in the studies checked, under half of the shortfall reflects unresolved V genes, and no reason is known for the rest. This sample gives around 20,000 clones in total; 60% to 80% of them show up just once. About a sixth of the sample comes from the top ten. The CDR3, from cysteine to phenylalanine, totals 13 residues. The read is trimmed to its CDR3 DNA, 39 bases read in frame from base 1. The trim is 4 bases for V and 5 bases for J, with a gap of 9 bases between the germline ends. CDR1 and CDR2 are drawn from the germline V gene: MGHRA, YSYEKL. Patients with autoimmune disease history or receiving systemic immunosuppression were excluded from the trial. Peripheral blood for TCR sequencing was drawn from every dose cohort at baseline, at cycle 4 day 1 and at cycle 7 day 1. The samples were drawn from a first-in-human, open-label, multicenter phase I dose-escalation trial of ivuxolimab. The trial enrolled adults with locally advanced or metastatic head and neck squamous cell, hepatocellular, melanoma or renal cell carcinoma. Before TCR sequencing, CD4+ T cells and CD8+ T cells from peripheral blood were sorted into separate populations.

This clone is medium-sized (0.01 to 0.1%) in terms of sample share. This clone's antigen is unknown. No base qualities exist here, and no much larger clone lies one base off it. The chain links TRBV4-1 with TRBJ1-5; no D gene call is confident. The material was CD4+ or CD8+ T cells sorted from blood, obtained in a trial of the OX40 agonist ivuxolimab. The source is an adult with an advanced solid tumor such as melanoma, head and neck, liver or kidney cancer. The CDR3 region reads CASSPTEDQPQHF. The sequenced DNA: TGCGCCAGCAGCCCAACAGAGGATCAGCCCCAGCATTTT.